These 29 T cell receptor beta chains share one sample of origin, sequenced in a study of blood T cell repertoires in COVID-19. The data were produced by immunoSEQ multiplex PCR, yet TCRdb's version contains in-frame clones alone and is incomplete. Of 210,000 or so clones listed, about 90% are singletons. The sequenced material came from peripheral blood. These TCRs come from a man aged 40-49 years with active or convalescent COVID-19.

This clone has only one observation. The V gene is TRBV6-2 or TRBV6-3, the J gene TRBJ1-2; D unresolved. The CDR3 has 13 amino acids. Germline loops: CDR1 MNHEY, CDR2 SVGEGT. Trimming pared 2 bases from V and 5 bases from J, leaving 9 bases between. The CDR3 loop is CASSYNQNYGYTF. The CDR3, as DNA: TGTGCCAGCAGTTACAATCAAAATTATGGCTACACCTTC.

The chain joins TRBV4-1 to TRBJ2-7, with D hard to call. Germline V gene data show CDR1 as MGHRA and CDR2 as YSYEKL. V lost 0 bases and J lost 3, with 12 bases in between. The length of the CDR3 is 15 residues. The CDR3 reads CASSQDPSWLYEQYF. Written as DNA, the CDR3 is TGCGCCAGCAGCCAAGATCCAAGTTGGCTCTACGAGCAGTACTTC.

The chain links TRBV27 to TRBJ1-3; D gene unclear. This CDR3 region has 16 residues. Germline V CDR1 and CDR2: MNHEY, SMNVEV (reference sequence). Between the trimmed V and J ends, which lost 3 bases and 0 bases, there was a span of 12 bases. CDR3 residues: CASSFRQASSGNTIYF. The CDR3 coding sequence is TGTGCCAGCAGTTTTAGGCAGGCAAGCTCTGGAAACACCATATATTTT.

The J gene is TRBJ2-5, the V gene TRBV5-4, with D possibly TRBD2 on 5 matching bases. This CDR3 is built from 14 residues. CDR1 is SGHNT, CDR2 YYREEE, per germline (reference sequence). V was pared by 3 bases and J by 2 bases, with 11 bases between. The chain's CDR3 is CASSSRGTQETQYF. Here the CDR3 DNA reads TGTGCCAGCAGCTCCCGGGGAACTCAAGAGACCCAGTACTTC.

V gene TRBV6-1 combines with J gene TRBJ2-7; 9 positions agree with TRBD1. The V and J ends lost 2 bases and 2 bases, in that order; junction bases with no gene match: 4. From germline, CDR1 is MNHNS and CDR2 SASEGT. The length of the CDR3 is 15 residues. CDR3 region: CASSEPGQGPYEQYF. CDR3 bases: TGTGCCAGCAGTGAACCGGGACAGGGACCCTACGAGCAGTACTTC.

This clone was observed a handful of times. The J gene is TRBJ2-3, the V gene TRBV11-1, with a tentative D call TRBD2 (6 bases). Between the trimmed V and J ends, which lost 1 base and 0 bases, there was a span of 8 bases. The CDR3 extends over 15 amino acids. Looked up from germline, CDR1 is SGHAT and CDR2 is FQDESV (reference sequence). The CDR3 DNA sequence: TGTGCCAGCAGCTTAGTAGGAGGGAGCACAGATACGCAGTATTTT. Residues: CASSLVGGSTDTQYF.

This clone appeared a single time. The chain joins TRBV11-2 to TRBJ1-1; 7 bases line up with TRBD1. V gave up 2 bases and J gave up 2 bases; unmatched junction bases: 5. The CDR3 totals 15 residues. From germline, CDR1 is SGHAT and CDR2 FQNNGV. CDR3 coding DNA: TGTGCCAGCAGCTTATGGGGGACAGTAAACACTGAAGCTTTCTTT. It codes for CASSLWGTVNTEAFF.

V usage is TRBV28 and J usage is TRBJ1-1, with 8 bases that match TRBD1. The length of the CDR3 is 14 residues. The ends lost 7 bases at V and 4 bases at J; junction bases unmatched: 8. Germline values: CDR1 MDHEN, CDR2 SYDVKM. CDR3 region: CASISGGGGTEAFF. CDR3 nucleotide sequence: TGTGCCAGCATATCAGGGGGCGGTGGCACTGAAGCTTTCTTT.

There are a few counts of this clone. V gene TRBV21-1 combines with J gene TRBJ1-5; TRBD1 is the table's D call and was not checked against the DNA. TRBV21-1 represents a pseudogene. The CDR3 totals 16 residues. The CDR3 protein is CASTTKVVRVSQPQHF. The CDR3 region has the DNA TGTGCCAGCACCACAAAGGTTGTCAGGGTTAGCCAGCCCCAGCATTTT.

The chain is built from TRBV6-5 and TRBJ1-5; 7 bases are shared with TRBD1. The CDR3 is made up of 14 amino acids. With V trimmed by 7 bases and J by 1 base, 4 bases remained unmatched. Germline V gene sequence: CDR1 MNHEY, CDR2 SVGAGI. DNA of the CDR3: TGTGCCAGCACCCCGGGACAGAGCAATCAGCCCCAGCATTTT. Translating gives CASTPGQSNQPQHF.

The DNA for the CDR3 is TGCGCCAGCAGCTCGACTAGCGGGGCCCTCACCGGGGAGCTGTTTTTT. Its protein product is CASSSTSGALTGELFF. The gene calls are TRBV4-1 and TRBJ2-2; 11 positions agree with TRBD2. Germline CDR1 MGHRA, CDR2 YSYEKL. The CDR3 runs to 16 residues. The J segment lost 4 bases and the V segment lost 5 bases, leaving 6 bases of the junction unmatched.

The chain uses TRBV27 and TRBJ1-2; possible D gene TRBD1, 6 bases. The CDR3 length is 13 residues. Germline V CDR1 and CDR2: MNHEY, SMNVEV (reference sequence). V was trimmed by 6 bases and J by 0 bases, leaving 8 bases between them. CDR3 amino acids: CASRWGPNYGYTF. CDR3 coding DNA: TGTGCCAGCAGGTGGGGGCCTAACTATGGCTACACCTTC.

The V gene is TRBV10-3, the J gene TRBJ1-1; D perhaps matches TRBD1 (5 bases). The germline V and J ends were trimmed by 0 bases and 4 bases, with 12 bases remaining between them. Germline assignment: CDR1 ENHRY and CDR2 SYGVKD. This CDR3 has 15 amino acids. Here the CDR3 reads CAISESTGDLTEAFF. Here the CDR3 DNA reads TGTGCCATCAGTGAGTCGACGGGGGACCTCACTGAAGCTTTCTTT.

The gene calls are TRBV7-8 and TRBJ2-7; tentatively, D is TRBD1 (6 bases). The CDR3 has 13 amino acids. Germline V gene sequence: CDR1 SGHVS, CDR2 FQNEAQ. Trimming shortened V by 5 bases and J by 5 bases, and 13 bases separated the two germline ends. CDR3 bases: TGTGCCAGCAGCCCGGCGAGGGACAACGAGCAGTACTTC. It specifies CASSPARDNEQYF.

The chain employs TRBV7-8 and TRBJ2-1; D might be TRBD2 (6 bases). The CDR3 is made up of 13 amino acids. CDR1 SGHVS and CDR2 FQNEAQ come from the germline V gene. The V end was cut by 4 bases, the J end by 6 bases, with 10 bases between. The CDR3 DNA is TGTGCCAGCAGCTGGCGGGGAACCAATGAGCAGTTCTTC. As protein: CASSWRGTNEQFF.

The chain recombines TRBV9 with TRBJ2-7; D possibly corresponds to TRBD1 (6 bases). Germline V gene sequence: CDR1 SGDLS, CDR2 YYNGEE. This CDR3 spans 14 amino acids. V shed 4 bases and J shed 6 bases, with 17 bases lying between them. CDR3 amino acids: CASSPGAGRGEQYF. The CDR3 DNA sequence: TGTGCCAGCAGCCCAGGGGCGGGTAGGGGCGAGCAGTACTTC.

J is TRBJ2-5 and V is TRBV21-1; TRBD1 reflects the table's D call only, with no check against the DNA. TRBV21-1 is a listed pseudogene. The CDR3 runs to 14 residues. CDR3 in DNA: TGTGCCAGCAGCAACGGACACGACGAAGAGACCCAGTACTTC. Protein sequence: CASSNGHDEETQYF.

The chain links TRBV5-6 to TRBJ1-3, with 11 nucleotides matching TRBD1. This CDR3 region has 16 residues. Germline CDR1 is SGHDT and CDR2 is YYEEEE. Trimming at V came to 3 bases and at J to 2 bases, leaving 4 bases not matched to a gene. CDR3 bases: TGTGCCAGCAGCTCAAGGACAGGGGGCCCTGGAAACACCATATATTTT. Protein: CASSSRTGGPGNTIYF.

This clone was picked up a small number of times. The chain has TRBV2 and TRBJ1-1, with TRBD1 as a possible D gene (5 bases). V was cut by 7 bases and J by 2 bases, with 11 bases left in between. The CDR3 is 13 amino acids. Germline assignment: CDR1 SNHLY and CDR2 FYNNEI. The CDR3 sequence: CASTSTVNTEAFF. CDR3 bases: TGTGCCAGCACATCGACAGTTAACACTGAAGCTTTCTTT.

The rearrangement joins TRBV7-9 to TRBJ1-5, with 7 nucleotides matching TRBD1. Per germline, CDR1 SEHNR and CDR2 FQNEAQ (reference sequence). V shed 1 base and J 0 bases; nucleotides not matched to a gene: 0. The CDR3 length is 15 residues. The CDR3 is CASSLGTGSNQPQHF. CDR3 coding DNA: TGTGCCAGCAGCTTAGGGACAGGTAGCAATCAGCCCCAGCATTTT.

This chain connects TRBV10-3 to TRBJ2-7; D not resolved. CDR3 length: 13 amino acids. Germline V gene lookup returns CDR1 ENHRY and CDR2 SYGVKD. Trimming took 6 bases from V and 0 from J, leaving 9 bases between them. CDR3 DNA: TGTGCCATCAGGGCCGTATCCTCCTACGAGCAGTACTTC. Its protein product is CAIRAVSSYEQYF.

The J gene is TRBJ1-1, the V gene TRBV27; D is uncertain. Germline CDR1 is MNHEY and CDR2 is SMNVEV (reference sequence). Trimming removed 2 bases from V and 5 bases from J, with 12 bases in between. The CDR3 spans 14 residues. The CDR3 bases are TGTGCCAGCAGTTTACGGGGTTCGTGGACTGAAGCTTTCTTT. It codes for CASSLRGSWTEAFF.

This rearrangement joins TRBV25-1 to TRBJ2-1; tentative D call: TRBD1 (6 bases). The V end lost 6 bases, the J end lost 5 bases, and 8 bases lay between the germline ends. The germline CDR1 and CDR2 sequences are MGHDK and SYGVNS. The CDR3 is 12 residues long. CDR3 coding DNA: TGTGCCAGCAGGACAGGCCACAATGAGCAGTTCTTC. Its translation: CASRTGHNEQFF.

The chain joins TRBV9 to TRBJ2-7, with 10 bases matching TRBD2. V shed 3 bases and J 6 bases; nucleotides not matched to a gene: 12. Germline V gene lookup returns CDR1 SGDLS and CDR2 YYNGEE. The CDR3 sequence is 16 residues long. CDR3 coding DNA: TGTGCCAGCAGCGCGTCTGGACGGACTAGCGGCGGCGAGCAGTACTTC. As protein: CASSASGRTSGGEQYF.

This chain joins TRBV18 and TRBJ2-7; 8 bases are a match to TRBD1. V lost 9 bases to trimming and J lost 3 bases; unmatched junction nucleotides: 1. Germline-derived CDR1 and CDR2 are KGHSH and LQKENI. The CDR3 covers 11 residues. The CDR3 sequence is CASGQGYEQYF. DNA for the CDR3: TGTGCCAGTGGACAGGGCTACGAGCAGTACTTC.

CDR3 sequence reads: CASSYAPGQANYGYTF. The CDR3 region has the DNA TGTGCCAGCAGTTACGCTCCGGGACAAGCTAACTATGGCTACACCTTC. The chain recombines TRBV6-5 with TRBJ1-2; D possibly corresponds to TRBD1 (6 bases). The CDR3 length is 16 residues. Per the germline V gene, CDR1 is MNHEY and CDR2 is SVGAGI. V lost 2 bases, J lost 0 bases, and 13 bases lay in between.

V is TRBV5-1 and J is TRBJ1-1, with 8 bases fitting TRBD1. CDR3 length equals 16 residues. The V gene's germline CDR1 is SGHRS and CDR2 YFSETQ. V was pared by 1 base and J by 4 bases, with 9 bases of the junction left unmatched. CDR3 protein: CASSLISGQAGTEAFF. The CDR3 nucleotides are TGCGCCAGCAGCTTGATCTCGGGACAGGCGGGCACTGAAGCTTTCTTT.

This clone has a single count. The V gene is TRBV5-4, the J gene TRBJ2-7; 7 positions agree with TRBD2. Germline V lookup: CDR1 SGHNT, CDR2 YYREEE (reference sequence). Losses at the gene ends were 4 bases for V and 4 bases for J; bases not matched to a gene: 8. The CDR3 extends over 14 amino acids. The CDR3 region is CASSPGLGQYEQYF. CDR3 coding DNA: TGTGCCAGCAGCCCCGGACTAGGACAATACGAGCAGTACTTC. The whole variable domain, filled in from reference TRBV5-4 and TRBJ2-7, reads ETGVTQSPTHLIKTRGQQVTLRCSSQSGHNTVSWYQQALGQGPQFIFQYYREEENGRGNFPPRFSGLQFPNYSSELNVNALELDDSALYLCASSPGLGQYEQYFGPGTRLTVT.

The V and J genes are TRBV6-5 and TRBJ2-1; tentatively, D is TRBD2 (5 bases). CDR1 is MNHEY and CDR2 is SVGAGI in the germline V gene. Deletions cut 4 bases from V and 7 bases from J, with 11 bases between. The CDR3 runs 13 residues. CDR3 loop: CASSLGRLNEQFF. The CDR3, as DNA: TGTGCCAGCAGTTTGGGTAGACTAAATGAGCAGTTCTTC.